This entry describes one T cell receptor beta chain. This sample is part of a study of naive and memory T cell subsets. V lost 2 bases to trimming and J lost 7 bases; unmatched junction nucleotides: 18. The CDR3 extends over 17 amino acids. Germline V CDR1 and CDR2: DFQATT, SNEGSKA (reference sequence). Cells stained for CD3, CD4, CD8, CD45RA and CD27 were sorted into four subsets. An equimolar mix of two oligonucleotides served as the beta constant-region primer for TRBC1 and TRBC2. Ligated cDNA was amplified by four rounds of PCR with nested alpha and beta constant-region primers and SP2. TCRdb re-derived calls from the UMI-ligation and nested PCR reads in MiXCR, one entry per CDR3 protein. Of 95,000 to 150,000 distinct CDR3 sequences listed, 30% to 45% are singletons.

Sample: central memory CD4+ T cells from blood. The V call is TRBV20-1, the J call TRBJ2-5; 8 positions match TRBD2. The sequence was collected from a human donor in good health. CDR3 loop: CSARPIWGLGDKGTQYF. As DNA, the CDR3 is TGCAGTGCTAGACCCATTTGGGGACTAGGGGATAAGGGGACCCAGTACTTC.